One sample yielded the 32 T cell receptor beta chains listed below, sequenced in a study of shared clonotypes between healthy human individuals. TCRdb keeps only in-frame clones here, not all; method: immunoSEQ multiplex PCR. There are roughly 570,000 clones in the sample; about 98% occur only once, and 0.25% to 0.35% lies in the top ten. CD45RO-negative cells were positively selected for CCR7, leaving out terminally differentiated effector memory CD45RA+ cells. The sample taken for sequencing was naive CD8+ T cells sorted from blood. These receptors all come from a man younger than 45 in good health.

V and J are TRBV14 and TRBJ2-1; 9 positions match TRBD1. Germline V gene lookup returns CDR1 SGHDN and CDR2 FVKESK. The CDR3 spans 18 residues. Germline trimming cut 0 bases from V and 5 bases from J; bases unmatched to any gene: 11. The CDR3 protein is CASSQEGTGSPLDNEQFF. DNA of the CDR3: TGTGCCAGCAGCCAAGAGGGGACAGGGAGCCCCCTCGACAATGAGCAGTTCTTC.

This chain connects TRBV5-4 to TRBJ2-1; D gene uncertain. Trimming stripped 7 bases from V and 4 bases from J, with 18 bases between. The V gene's germline CDR1 is SGHNT and CDR2 YYREEE (reference sequence). There are 15 residues in the CDR3. The CDR3: CASFSLGVGYNEQFF. In DNA form, the CDR3 reads TGTGCCAGCTTTTCTCTTGGAGTCGGGTACAATGAGCAGTTCTTC.

This clone appeared a single time. The chain employs TRBV7-9 and TRBJ2-7; weak D call: TRBD1 (6 bases). The CDR3 length is 13 residues. V was cut by 5 bases and J by 2 bases, with 10 bases left in between. The germline V gene has CDR1 SEHNR and CDR2 FQNEAQ (reference sequence). In DNA form, the CDR3 reads TGTGCCAGCAGCGGGACACTTACCTACGAGCAGTACTTC. Translation: CASSGTLTYEQYF.

This clone showed up just once. The V and J genes are TRBV5-1 and TRBJ2-1; D remains unclear. Trimming removed 5 bases at V and 0 bases at J, with 9 bases between. Per the germline V gene, CDR1 is SGHRS and CDR2 is YFSETQ. This CDR3 region has 14 residues. Here the CDR3 DNA reads TGCGCCAGCAGGAACAGTGGCTCCTACAATGAGCAGTTCTTC. Amino acids: CASRNSGSYNEQFF.

For this clone: In the same sample, other DNA sequences code for this CDR3. This sequence joins TRBV2 and TRBJ2-7; 8 bases align to TRBD1. The CDR3 contains 13 residues. The trim removed 6 bases at V and 4 bases at J, leaving 5 bases unmatched. Per the germline V gene, CDR1 is SNHLY and CDR2 is FYNNEI. The CDR3 sequence: CASSRTGTYEQYF. CDR3 sequence (DNA): TGTGCCAGCAGCCGGACAGGGACATACGAGCAGTACTTC. Based on the CDR3 plus reference TRBV2 and TRBJ2-7, the full variable domain is EPEVTQTPSHQVTQMGQEVILRCVPISNHLYFYWYRQILGQKVEFLVSFYNNEISEKSEIFDDQFSVERPDGSNFTLKIRSTKLEDSAMYFCASSRTGTYEQYFGPGTRLTVT.

Remarks on this clone: The sample has other DNA sequences that encode this CDR3 too. This chain joins TRBV5-6 and TRBJ2-7; D assignment may be TRBD1 or TRBD2 (5 bases each). The CDR3 has 13 amino acids. The germline V and J ends were trimmed by 2 bases and 1 base, with 7 bases remaining between them. CDR1 is SGHDT and CDR2 is YYEEEE in the germline V gene. CDR3 sequence: CASSFGGSYEQYF. DNA for the CDR3: TGTGCCAGCAGCTTTGGGGGTTCCTACGAGCAGTACTTC. The variable domain in full, with the rest retrieved from reference TRBV5-6 and TRBJ2-7, is DAGVTQSPTHLIKTRGQQVTLRCSPKSGHDTVSWYQQALGQGPQFIFQYYEEEERQRGNFPDRFSGHQFPNYSSELNVNALLLGDSALYLCASSFGGSYEQYFGPGTRLTVT.

The chain couples TRBV5-1 to TRBJ2-2; 10 bases line up with TRBD2. Germline V CDR1 and CDR2: SGHRS, YFSETQ. Losses at the gene ends were 3 bases for V and 1 base for J; bases not matched to a gene: 3. CDR3 length: 16 amino acids. Here the CDR3 reads CASSSIAGGNTGELFF. In nucleotides, the CDR3 is TGCGCCAGCAGCTCAATAGCGGGAGGGAACACCGGGGAGCTGTTTTTT.

The chain employs TRBV9 and TRBJ2-1; 16 bases align to TRBD2. Germline V gene data show CDR1 as SGDLS and CDR2 as YYNGEE. The CDR3 sequence is 14 residues long. The trim removed 3 bases at V and 15 bases at J, leaving 6 bases unmatched. CDR3 loop: CASSEGLAGGPPFF. The CDR3 DNA reads as TGTGCCAGCAGCGAGGGACTAGCGGGAGGGCCGCCGTTCTTC.

The rearrangement joins TRBV2 to TRBJ2-1; perhaps TRBD1 as D (5 bases). V gave up 6 bases and J gave up 10 bases, with 19 bases separating them. Germline CDR1 SNHLY, CDR2 FYNNEI. CDR3 size: 14 residues. In nucleotides, the CDR3 is TGTGCCAGCAGCCCCGGACAATCCCAATCGGAGCAGTTCTTC. Translating gives CASSPGQSQSEQFF.

The chain joins TRBV27 to TRBJ2-7, with 7 bases identical to TRBD2. The CDR3 contains 16 residues. V lost 7 bases, J lost 0 bases, and 12 bases stayed unmatched. Germline lookup yields CDR1 MNHEY and CDR2 SMNVEV (reference sequence). CDR3: CASTPRGGGSSYEQYF. As DNA, the CDR3 is TGTGCCAGCACCCCCCGTGGAGGCGGGAGCTCCTACGAGCAGTACTTC.

The chain recombines TRBV10-3 with TRBJ2-1, with 11 positions matching TRBD1. From germline, CDR1 is ENHRY and CDR2 SYGVKD. V trimming: 4 bases; J trimming: 7 bases; junction bases outside the gene matches: 6. CDR3 size: 15 residues. In DNA, the CDR3 is TGTGCCATCAGTGGACCCGGGACAGGGGGGAATGAGCAGTTCTTC. The encoded protein is CAISGPGTGGNEQFF.

Notes on this clone: Additional DNA sequences in this sample encode the identical CDR3. CDR3 protein: CASSLLGGNQPQHF. DNA for the CDR3: TGTGCCAGCAGTTTATTAGGGGGAAATCAGCCCCAGCATTTT. The V call is TRBV27, the J call TRBJ1-5; D might be TRBD1 (6 bases). Germline CDR1 reads MNHEY; CDR2 reads SMNVEV (reference sequence). Trimming stripped 1 base from V and 4 bases from J, with 8 bases between. The CDR3 is 14 amino acids.

The chain employs TRBV19 and TRBJ2-7; the D gene is possibly TRBD2 (5 bases). The CDR3 sequence is 15 residues long. The V gene lost 5 bases and the J gene lost 6 bases, with 20 bases spanning the gap. Germline CDR1 and CDR2: LNHDA and SQIVND (reference sequence). The CDR3 DNA reads TGTGCCAGTAGTCCCCTTCGGGATGGGCTTGGCGAGCAGTACTTC. Protein product: CASSPLRDGLGEQYF.

This chain links TRBV5-6 with TRBJ1-1; D possibly corresponds to TRBD1 (5 bases). Trimming took 0 bases from V and 7 from J, leaving 7 bases between them. The CDR3 is 12 residues long. Per germline, CDR1 SGHDT and CDR2 YYEEEE. CDR3 protein: CASSLGDLEAFF. CDR3 DNA sequence: TGTGCCAGCAGCTTGGGGGACCTTGAAGCTTTCTTT.

The chain joins TRBV19 to TRBJ2-3; weak D call: TRBD2 (6 bases). Germline CDR1 LNHDA, CDR2 SQIVND (reference sequence). V dropped 7 bases and J dropped 2 bases, with 16 bases sitting between them. The CDR3 loop spans 15 amino acids. CDR3 amino acids: CASMVAGLDTDTQYF. DNA for the CDR3: TGTGCCAGTATGGTTGCGGGGTTAGACACAGATACGCAGTATTTT. Drawing the rest from reference TRBV19 and TRBJ2-3, the complete variable domain is DGGITQSPKYLFRKEGQNVTLSCEQNLNHDAMYWYRQDPGQGLRLIYYSQIVNDFQKGDIAEGYSVSREKKESFPLTVTSAQKNPTAFYLCASMVAGLDTDTQYFGPGTRLTVL.

Here the CDR3 DNA reads TGTGCCAGCAGTCCCCAGGGGGGGTCCTACGAGCAGTACTTC. Its protein product is CASSPQGGSYEQYF. The chain recombines TRBV6-1 with TRBJ2-7; D is tentatively TRBD1 or TRBD2 (7 bases each). Germline V lookup: CDR1 MNHNS, CDR2 SASEGT. Deletions cut 5 bases from V and 1 base from J, with 12 bases between. The length of the CDR3 is 14 residues.

The V and J genes are TRBV7-8 and TRBJ2-7; 8 bases line up with TRBD2. With 0 bases clipped from V and 0 bases from J, the junction kept 4 bases outside the gene matches. Germline V gene lookup returns CDR1 SGHVS and CDR2 FQNEAQ. The CDR3 covers 16 residues. The CDR3 here is CASSLASSGGSYEQYF. CDR3 bases: TGTGCCAGCAGCTTAGCGTCAAGCGGGGGCTCCTACGAGCAGTACTTC.

The chain combines TRBV13 with TRBJ2-1; TRBD1 matches at 11 bases. The CDR3 runs to 16 residues. Trimming removed 3 bases from V and 1 base from J; junction bases left unmatched: 2. Germline V gives CDR1 PRHDT, CDR2 FYEKMQ (reference sequence). The CDR3 is CASSFGTGGSYNEQFF. The CDR3 DNA follows: TGTGCCAGCAGCTTCGGGACAGGGGGGTCCTACAATGAGCAGTTCTTC.

The CDR3 region has the DNA TGTGCCAGCAGCTTGTCCCTAGCGGGAGGCCTCAATGAGCAGTTCTTC. It encodes CASSLSLAGGLNEQFF. The gene calls are TRBV7-6 and TRBJ2-1; 11 bases fit TRBD2. CDR1 SGHVS and CDR2 FNYEAQ come from the germline V gene. V was pared by 3 bases and J by 6 bases, with 7 bases of the junction left unmatched. The CDR3 runs to 16 residues. Combining the CDR3 with reference TRBV7-6 and TRBJ2-1 gives the whole variable domain GAGVSQSPRYKVTKRGQDVALRCDPISGHVSLYWYRQALGQGPEFLTYFNYEAQQDKSGLPNDRFSAERPEGSISTLTIQRTEQRDSAMYRCASSLSLAGGLNEQFFGPGTRLTVL.

The chain combines TRBV7-9 with TRBJ1-5, with D possibly TRBD1 on 5 matching bases. Looked up from germline, CDR1 is SEHNR and CDR2 is FQNEAQ (reference sequence). The CDR3 has 14 residues. V dropped 4 bases and J dropped 5 bases, with 12 bases sitting between them. CDR3 loop: CASSSRGNDQPQHF. As DNA, the CDR3 is TGTGCCAGCAGCTCTCGGGGGAACGATCAGCCCCAGCATTTT.

The chain is built from TRBV27 and TRBJ2-2; a weak D match, TRBD2 (6 bases). The CDR3 has 15 residues. Germline CDR1 and CDR2: MNHEY and SMNVEV (reference sequence). V lost 0 bases and J 4 bases, leaving 9 bases between the germline ends. CDR3 residues: CASSLSGGRTGELFF. The DNA of the CDR3 is TGTGCCAGCAGTTTATCGGGAGGCCGCACCGGGGAGCTGTTTTTT.

This sequence joins TRBV27 and TRBJ2-7; D unresolved. V lost 2 bases and J 0 bases, leaving 14 bases between the germline ends. Germline loops: CDR1 MNHEY, CDR2 SMNVEV (reference sequence). The CDR3 length is 16 residues. The DNA for the CDR3 is TGTGCCAGCAGTTTAAAGCCCTACGTCAGCTCCTACGAGCAGTACTTC. As protein: CASSLKPYVSSYEQYF.

This clone was counted a single time. The chain joins TRBV28 to TRBJ1-4, with unresolved D. This CDR3 has 15 residues. V lost 3 bases, J lost 6 bases, and 14 bases lay in between. The germline CDR1 and CDR2 sequences are MDHEN and SYDVKM. CDR3 DNA sequence: TGTGCCAGCAGTTTTGAGCGACATAGGGATGAAAAACTGTTTTTT. The encoded protein is CASSFERHRDEKLFF.

The chain uses TRBV5-1 and TRBJ1-4; D gene ambiguous. The CDR3 totals 14 residues. Germline CDR1 and CDR2: SGHRS and YFSETQ. V was shortened by 6 bases and J by 8 bases, with 17 bases between the two germline ends. CDR3 amino acids: CASTLRGMDEKLFF. CDR3 DNA sequence: TGCGCCAGCACCCTGCGGGGAATGGACGAAAAACTGTTTTTT.

The rearrangement uses TRBV5-1 and TRBJ2-7, with 8 bases that match TRBD1. The CDR3 has 15 amino acids. The germline gives CDR1 SGHRS, CDR2 YFSETQ. Germline trimming cut 3 bases from V and 3 bases from J; bases unmatched to any gene: 8. The CDR3 spells CASSSGQGFGYEQYF. The DNA of the CDR3 is TGCGCCAGCAGCTCCGGACAGGGTTTTGGCTACGAGCAGTACTTC.

Note on this clone: The sample has other DNA sequences that encode this CDR3 too. V is TRBV19 and J is TRBJ1-1; no firm D call. The CDR3 totals 12 residues. CDR1 and CDR2 from the germline V gene are LNHDA and SQIVND (reference sequence). V gave up 1 base and J gave up 2 bases, with 2 bases separating them. CDR3 in amino acids: CASSIGNTEAFF. The CDR3 bases are TGTGCCAGTAGTATAGGAAACACTGAAGCTTTCTTT.

The chain is built from TRBV4-1 and TRBJ2-7; weak D call: TRBD1 (5 bases). V was pared by 0 bases and J by 5 bases, with 8 bases between. Germline CDR1 and CDR2: MGHRA and YSYEKL. This CDR3 is 13 amino acids long. The DNA for the CDR3 is TGCGCCAGCAGCCAAGATCTGGACAACGAGCAGTACTTC. Amino acid sequence: CASSQDLDNEQYF.

This clone was seen only once. The V and J genes are TRBV7-6 and TRBJ2-2; the match to TRBD2 covers 7 bases. CDR1 and CDR2 (germline): SGHVS, FNYEAQ. This CDR3 is built from 19 residues. V dropped 4 bases and J dropped 0; count of bases not matched to a gene: 14. DNA of the CDR3: TGTGCCAGCAGCTCTATACCGACTAGCCAAGCCGCGAACACCGGGGAGCTGTTTTTT. Translation: CASSSIPTSQAANTGELFF.

The rearrangement links TRBV7-2 to TRBJ2-5, with 8 bases aligning to TRBD2. Per germline, CDR1 SGHTA and CDR2 FQGNSA. V was clipped by 2 bases and J by 5 bases; unmatched bases: 10. The CDR3 spans 16 residues. CDR3 bases: TGTGCCAGCAGCTTAAGGGGCGGGAGGCCCCAGGAGACCCAGTACTTC. Its translation is CASSLRGGRPQETQYF.

CDR3 nucleotide sequence: TGTGCCAGCAGCTCTCAGGGGATTGACAATACGCAGTATTTT. Its protein is CASSSQGIDNTQYF. V gene TRBV7-3 combines with J gene TRBJ2-3; D is possibly TRBD1 (6 bases). The CDR3 has 14 amino acids. V was cut by 4 bases and J by 7 bases, with 15 bases left in between. Germline CDR1 reads SGHTA; CDR2 reads FQGTGA.

This chain links TRBV5-5 with TRBJ1-1; TRBD1 aligns across 9 bases. V lost 6 bases to trimming and J lost 11 bases; unmatched junction nucleotides: 11. CDR3 length: 13 residues. The V gene's germline CDR1 is SGHKS and CDR2 YYEKEE (reference sequence). This CDR3 is CASTTGQGLNAFF. The DNA for the CDR3 is TGTGCCAGCACTACCGGACAGGGGTTAAACGCTTTCTTT.

The chain has TRBV5-4 and TRBJ2-1, with a weak D call TRBD1 (6 bases). CDR1 is SGHNT, CDR2 YYREEE, per germline (reference sequence). Trimming stripped 4 bases from V and 4 bases from J, with 12 bases between. This CDR3 region has 14 residues. Written as DNA, the CDR3 is TGTGCCAGCAGCACCCGGACAGCTTACAATGAGCAGTTCTTC. Translated: CASSTRTAYNEQFF.